Shown below are 5 T cell receptor beta chains from a single sample sequenced in a study of CD8+CD57+ T cells in acquired aplastic anemia. Genomic DNA acted as the template from which TCR beta VDJ combination and CDR3 sequence profiling were carried out. TCRdb reprocessed the reads with MiXCR, giving one entry per CDR3 protein. The table lists about 170,000 distinct CDR3 sequences, just under 65% of them singletons. What was sequenced was sorted CD4+, CD8+, or CD8+CD57+ T cells (not recorded which) from PBMCs. The receptors come from a human donor in good health.

In its sample, this clonotype was seen many times. The junction differs from germline at one of its ends, possibly a read error. The genes are TRBV7-7 and TRBJ2-5; D gene uncertain. The CDR3 spans 14 residues. Germline CDR1 and CDR2: SSHAT and FNYEAQ (reference sequence). The CDR3 protein is CASSLDGSEETQYF. CDR3 bases: TGTGCTAGCAGCTTAGATGGGTCCGAAGAGACCCAGTACTTC.

This sequence joins TRBV18 and TRBJ2-7; 10 positions agree with TRBD2. This CDR3 has 18 residues. CDR1 is KGHSH and CDR2 is LQKENI in the germline V gene. Germline trimming cut 2 bases from V and 4 bases from J; bases unmatched to any gene: 14. The CDR3 region has the DNA TGTGCCAGCTCACCAACACTAGGGCAAAGCGGGAGGGCGTACGAGCAGTACTTC. Translation: CASSPTLGQSGRAYEQYF.

This rearrangement joins TRBV20-1 to TRBJ1-1; no definite D call. Trimming left V 6 bases short and J 3 bases short, with 14 bases between. In germline, CDR1 is DFQATT, CDR2 SNEGSKA (reference sequence). CDR3 length equals 13 residues. The CDR3 reads CSAKRGLDTEAFF. CDR3 sequence (DNA): TGCAGTGCGAAACGAGGGTTGGACACTGAAGCTTTCTTT.

This chain uses TRBV7-3 with TRBJ1-5; no firm D call. Germline CDR1 reads SGHTA; CDR2 reads FQGTGA. CDR3 length equals 13 residues. V shed 2 bases and J shed 4 bases, with 6 bases lying between them. The CDR3 region is CASSLDQNQPQHF. The CDR3 DNA reads as TGTGCCAGCAGCTTAGACCAGAATCAGCCCCAGCATTTT.

This clonotype came up many times. The genes are TRBV7-9 and TRBJ1-6, with TRBD1 matching 9 bases. CDR3 length equals 17 residues. The germline V gene has CDR1 SEHNR and CDR2 FQNEAQ (reference sequence). J gave up 4 bases and V 1 base, and 5 bases lay outside the gene matches. This CDR3 reads CASSLGRTGDYNSPLHF. The CDR3 coding sequence is TGTGCCAGCAGCTTAGGGAGGACAGGGGATTATAATTCACCCCTCCACTTT.